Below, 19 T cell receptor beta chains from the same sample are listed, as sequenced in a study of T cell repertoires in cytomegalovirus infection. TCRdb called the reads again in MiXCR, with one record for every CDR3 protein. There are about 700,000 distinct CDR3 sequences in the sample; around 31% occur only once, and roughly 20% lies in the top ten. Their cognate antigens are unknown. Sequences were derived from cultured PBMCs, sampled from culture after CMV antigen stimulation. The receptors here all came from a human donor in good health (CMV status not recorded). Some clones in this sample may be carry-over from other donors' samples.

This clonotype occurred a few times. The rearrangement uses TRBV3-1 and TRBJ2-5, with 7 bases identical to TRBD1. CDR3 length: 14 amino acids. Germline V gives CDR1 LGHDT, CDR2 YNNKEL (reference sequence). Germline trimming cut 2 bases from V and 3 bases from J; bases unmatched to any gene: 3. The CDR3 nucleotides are TGTGCCAGCAGCCAACAGGACAGGAAAGAGACCCAGTACTTC. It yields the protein CASSQQDRKETQYF.

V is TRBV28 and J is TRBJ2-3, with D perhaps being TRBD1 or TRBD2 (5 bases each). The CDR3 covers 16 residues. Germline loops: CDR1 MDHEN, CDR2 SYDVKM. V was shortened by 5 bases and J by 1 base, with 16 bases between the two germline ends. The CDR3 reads CASSPPPGTGTDTQYF. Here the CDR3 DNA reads TGTGCCAGCAGTCCCCCTCCGGGGACGGGCACAGATACGCAGTATTTT.

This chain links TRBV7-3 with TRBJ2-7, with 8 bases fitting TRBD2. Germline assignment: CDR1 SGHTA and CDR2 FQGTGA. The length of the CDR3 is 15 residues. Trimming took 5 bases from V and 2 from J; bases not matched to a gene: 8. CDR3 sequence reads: CASSPALAGPYEQYF. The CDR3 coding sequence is TGTGCCAGCAGCCCCGCGCTAGCGGGCCCCTACGAGCAGTACTTC.

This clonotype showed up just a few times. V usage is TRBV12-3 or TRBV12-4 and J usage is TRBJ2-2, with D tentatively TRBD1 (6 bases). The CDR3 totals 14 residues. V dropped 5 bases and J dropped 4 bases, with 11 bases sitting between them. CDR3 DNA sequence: TGTGCCAGCAGTGTCGGACAGATCACCGGGGAGCTGTTTTTT. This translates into CASSVGQITGELFF.

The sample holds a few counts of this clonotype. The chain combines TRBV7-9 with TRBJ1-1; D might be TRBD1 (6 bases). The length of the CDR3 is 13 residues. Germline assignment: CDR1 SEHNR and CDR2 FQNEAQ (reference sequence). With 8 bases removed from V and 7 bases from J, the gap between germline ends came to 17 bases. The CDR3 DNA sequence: TGTGCCAGCTGGGGGGCGGAAGCCCATGAAGCTTTCTTT. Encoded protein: CASWGAEAHEAFF.

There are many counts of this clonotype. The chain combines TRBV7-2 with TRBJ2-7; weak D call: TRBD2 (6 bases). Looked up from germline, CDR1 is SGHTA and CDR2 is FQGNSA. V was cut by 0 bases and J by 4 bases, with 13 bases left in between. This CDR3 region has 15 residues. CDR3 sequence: CASSLAPGLRYEQYF. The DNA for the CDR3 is TGTGCCAGCAGCTTAGCCCCGGGACTCAGATACGAGCAGTACTTC.

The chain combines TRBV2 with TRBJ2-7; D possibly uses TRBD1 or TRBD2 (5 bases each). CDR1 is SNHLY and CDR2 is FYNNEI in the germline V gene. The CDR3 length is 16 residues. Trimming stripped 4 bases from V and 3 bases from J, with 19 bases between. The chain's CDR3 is CASSVTAGALFYEQYF. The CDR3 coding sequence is TGTGCCAGCAGTGTAACAGCCGGGGCACTCTTCTACGAGCAGTACTTC.

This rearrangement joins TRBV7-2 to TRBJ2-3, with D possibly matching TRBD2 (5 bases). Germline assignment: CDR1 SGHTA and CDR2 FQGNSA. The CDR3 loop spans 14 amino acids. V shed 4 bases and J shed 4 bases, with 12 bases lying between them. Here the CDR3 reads CASSSGLIPDTQYF. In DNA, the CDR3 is TGTGCCAGCAGCTCCGGACTCATTCCAGATACGCAGTATTTT.

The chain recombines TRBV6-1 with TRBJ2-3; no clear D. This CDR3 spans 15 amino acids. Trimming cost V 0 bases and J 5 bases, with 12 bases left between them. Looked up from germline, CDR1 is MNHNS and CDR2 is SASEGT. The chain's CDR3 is CASSEAGFVRDTQYF. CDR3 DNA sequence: TGTGCCAGCAGTGAAGCGGGCTTTGTTCGAGATACGCAGTATTTT.

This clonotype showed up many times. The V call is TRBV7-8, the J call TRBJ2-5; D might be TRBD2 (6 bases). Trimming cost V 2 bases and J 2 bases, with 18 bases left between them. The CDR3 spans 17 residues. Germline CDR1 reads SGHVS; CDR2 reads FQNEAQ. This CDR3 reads CASSLKVGGLTQETQYF. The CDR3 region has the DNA TGTGCCAGCAGCTTAAAAGTTGGAGGACTAACACAAGAGACCCAGTACTTC.

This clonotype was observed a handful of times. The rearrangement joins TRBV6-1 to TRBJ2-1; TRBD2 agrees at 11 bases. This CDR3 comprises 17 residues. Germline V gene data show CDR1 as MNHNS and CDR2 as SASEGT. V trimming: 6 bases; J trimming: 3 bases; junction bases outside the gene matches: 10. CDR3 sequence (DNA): TGTGCCAGCAGCCTACATTCTAGCGGGGGGAACTACAATGAGCAGTTCTTC. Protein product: CASSLHSSGGNYNEQFF.

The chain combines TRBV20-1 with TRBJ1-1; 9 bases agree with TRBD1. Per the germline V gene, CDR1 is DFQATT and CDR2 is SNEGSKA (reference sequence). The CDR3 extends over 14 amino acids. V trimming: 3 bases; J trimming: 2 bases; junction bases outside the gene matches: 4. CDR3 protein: CSARDTGGNTEAFF. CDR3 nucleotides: TGCAGTGCTAGGGACACAGGGGGCAACACTGAAGCTTTCTTT.

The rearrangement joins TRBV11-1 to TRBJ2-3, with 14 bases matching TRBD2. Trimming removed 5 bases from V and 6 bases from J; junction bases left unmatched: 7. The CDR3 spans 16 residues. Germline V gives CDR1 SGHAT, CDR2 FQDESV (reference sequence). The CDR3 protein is CASSLGLAGGYDTQYF. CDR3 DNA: TGTGCCAGCAGCCTAGGACTAGCGGGGGGTTACGATACGCAGTATTTT.

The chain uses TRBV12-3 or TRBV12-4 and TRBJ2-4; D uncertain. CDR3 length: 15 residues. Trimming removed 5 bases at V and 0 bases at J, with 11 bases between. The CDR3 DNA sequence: TGTGCCAGCAGTCTATGGGGATTAGCCAAAAACATTCAGTACTTC. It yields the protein CASSLWGLAKNIQYF.

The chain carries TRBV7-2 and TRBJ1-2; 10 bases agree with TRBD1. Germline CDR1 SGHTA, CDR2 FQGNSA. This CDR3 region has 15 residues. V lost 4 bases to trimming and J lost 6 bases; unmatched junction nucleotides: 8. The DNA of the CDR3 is TGTGCCAGCAGCTCCCCGGGACAGGGGTGGAATGGCTACACCTTC. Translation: CASSSPGQGWNGYTF.

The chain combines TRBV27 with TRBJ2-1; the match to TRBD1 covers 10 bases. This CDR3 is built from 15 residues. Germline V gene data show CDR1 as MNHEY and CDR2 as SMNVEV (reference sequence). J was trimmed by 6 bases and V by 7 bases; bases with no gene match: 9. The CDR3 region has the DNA TGTGCCAGCATGGGGTGGACAGGGGGGTTCAATGAGCAGTTCTTC. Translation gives CASMGWTGGFNEQFF.

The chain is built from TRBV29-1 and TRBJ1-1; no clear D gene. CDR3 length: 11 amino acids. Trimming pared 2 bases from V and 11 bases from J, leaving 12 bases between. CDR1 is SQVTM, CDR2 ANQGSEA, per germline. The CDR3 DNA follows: TGCAGCGTTGAACGGGGTGCGGGGGCTTTCTTT. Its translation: CSVERGAGAFF.

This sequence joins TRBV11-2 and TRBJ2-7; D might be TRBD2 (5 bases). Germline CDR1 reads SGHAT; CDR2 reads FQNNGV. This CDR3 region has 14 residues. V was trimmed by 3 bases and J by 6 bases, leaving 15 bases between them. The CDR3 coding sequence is TGTGCCAGCAGCTTGAACCCCTCCGGAGGCGAGCAGTACTTC. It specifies CASSLNPSGGEQYF.

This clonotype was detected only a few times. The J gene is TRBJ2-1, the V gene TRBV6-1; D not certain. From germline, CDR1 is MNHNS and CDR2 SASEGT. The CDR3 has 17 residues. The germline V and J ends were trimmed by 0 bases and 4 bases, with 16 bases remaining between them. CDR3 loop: CASSEAIAEPRYNEQFF. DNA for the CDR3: TGTGCCAGCAGTGAAGCGATCGCCGAGCCGCGGTACAATGAGCAGTTCTTC.